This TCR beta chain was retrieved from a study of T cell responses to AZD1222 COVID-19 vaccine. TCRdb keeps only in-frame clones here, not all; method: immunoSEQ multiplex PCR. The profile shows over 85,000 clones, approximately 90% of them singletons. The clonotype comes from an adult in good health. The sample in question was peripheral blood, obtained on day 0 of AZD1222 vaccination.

The CDR3 DNA reads as TGTGCCAGCAGCTCTAGTCGGGGGCCCCGCACTGCTAACTATGGCTACACCTTC. Translating gives CASSSSRGPRTANYGYTF. The genes are TRBV11-2 and TRBJ1-2; possibly TRBD1 for D (6 bases). This CDR3 contains 18 residues. Germline V gene lookup returns CDR1 SGHAT and CDR2 FQNNGV. V lost 4 bases and J 0 bases, leaving 21 bases between the germline ends. The full variable domain, in which reference TRBV11-2 and TRBJ1-2 provide the parts outside the CDR3, is EAGVAQSPRYKIIEKRQSVAFWCNPISGHATLYWYQQILGQGPKLLIQFQNNGVVDDSQLPKDRFSAERLKGVDSTLKIQPAKLEDSAVYLCASSSSRGPRTANYGYTFGSGTRLTVV.